This T cell receptor beta chain derives from a study of cytomegalovirus exposure and HLA in healthy donors. Sequencing used immunoSEQ multiplex PCR; TCRdb keeps in-frame clones, though not all of them. Of approximately 230,000 clones detected, 87% appear once; the ten largest clones hold approximately 12%. Trimming cost V 6 bases and J 9 bases, with 15 bases left between them. There are 13 residues in the CDR3. The germline V gene encodes CDR1 LNHDA and CDR2 SQIVND (reference sequence). This receptor was identified in a man younger than 35 in good health and CMV-seropositive. The sample was PBMCs. The V gene is TRBV19, the J gene TRBJ2-4, with TRBD1 as a possible D gene (6 bases). CDR3 sequence reads: CASSKSGHSIQYF. The CDR3 DNA follows: TGTGCCAGTAGCAAGTCGGGACACAGCATTCAGTACTTC.